This T cell receptor (beta chain) was found in a study of T cells after yellow fever vaccination. Researchers made TCR cDNA using 5'RACE template switching, and this step added a universal primer site and UMIs. Each CDR3 protein gets one entry after TCRdb re-called the 5' RACE reads with MiXCR. The table records more than 300,000 distinct CDR3 sequences, about 10% of them present only once. This CDR3 is built from 13 residues. Germline V gene sequence: CDR1 SGHTA, CDR2 FQGTGA. Of note for this clonotype: One end of the junction varies from germline; a read error may be responsible.

The sample was CD4+ T cells sorted from PBMCs, taken 45 days after the yellow fever booster vaccination. The gene calls are TRBV7-3 and TRBJ1-6, with D tentatively TRBD1 (6 bases). This clonotype was obtained from a young man who received the YFV17D yellow fever vaccine. The CDR3 DNA reads as TGTGCCAGCAGCGTAACAGGGACTGCACCCCTCCACTTT. Amino acid sequence: CASSVTGTAPLHF.